Listed here are 6 T cell receptor beta chains from one sample, sequenced in a study of blood T cells in healthy people across ages. Alongside a J-beta primer mix, a sample-barcoded 5' primer served in a second PCR lasting about 7 to 12 cycles. TCRdb processed the 5' RACE reads anew with MiXCR; each CDR3 protein has one entry. In the table there are over 750,000 distinct CDR3 sequences, approximately 25% of which are singletons. A further study also used this sample, focusing on T cells of mothers and their children.

The source material was blood. The receptor set was obtained from a boy under 18 in good health.

This clonotype was counted a few times. The chain has TRBV28 and TRBJ2-4, with D maybe TRBD2 (5 bases). The V and J ends lost 2 bases and 10 bases respectively, with 6 bases between them. Germline CDR1 and CDR2: MDHEN and SYDVKM. The CDR3 has 11 amino acids. The CDR3 region is CASSLGEIQYF. CDR3 sequence (DNA): TGTGCCAGCAGTTTAGGGGAGATTCAGTACTTC.

The chain has TRBV5-1 and TRBJ2-5; TRBD2 matches 9 bases. The V gene's germline CDR1 is SGHRS and CDR2 YFSETQ. V lost 0 bases and J lost 0; bases outside the gene matches: 12. This CDR3 comprises 19 residues. DNA of the CDR3: TGCGCCAGCAGCTTGGCCGCGATGGCTAGCGGGACATACCAAGAGACCCAGTACTTC. Amino acid sequence: CASSLAAMASGTYQETQYF.

This clonotype was detected only a few times. The chain has TRBV4-2 and TRBJ2-1; TRBD2 matches 9 bases. The CDR3 has 18 residues. J was trimmed by 7 bases and V by 8 bases; bases with no gene match: 21. Germline assignment: CDR1 LGHNA and CDR2 YNFKEQ. The CDR3 DNA is TGTGCCAGCTGTCACGAGCTAGCGGGGACCCCGTTTTTGAATGAGCAGTTCTTC. As protein: CASCHELAGTPFLNEQFF.

In this sample, this clonotype turned up a few times. The chain links TRBV5-1 to TRBJ2-3; the match to TRBD1 covers 8 bases. After removal of 2 bases from V and 5 bases from J, the junction contained 4 bases not matched to a gene. Germline-derived CDR1 and CDR2 are SGHRS and YFSETQ. CDR3 length equals 14 residues. CDR3 in amino acids: CASSLGQGIDTQYF. In DNA, the CDR3 is TGCGCCAGCAGCTTAGGACAGGGAATAGATACGCAGTATTTT.

This chain joins TRBV20-1 and TRBJ2-6; D remains ambiguous. CDR3 size: 16 residues. V dropped 0 bases and J dropped 2 bases, with 11 bases sitting between them. Germline V gene sequence: CDR1 DFQATT, CDR2 SNEGSKA (reference sequence). The CDR3 sequence is CSARDLMRPGANVLTF. CDR3 DNA sequence: TGCAGTGCTAGAGATCTGATGAGGCCTGGGGCCAACGTCCTGACTTTC.

This chain links TRBV7-6 with TRBJ2-3; D remains ambiguous. Germline loops: CDR1 SGHVS, CDR2 FNYEAQ. The CDR3 extends over 14 amino acids. V dropped 2 bases and J dropped 1 base, with 7 bases sitting between them. This CDR3 is CASSLSDRTDTQYF. The CDR3 DNA reads as TGTGCCAGCAGCTTATCAGATCGCACAGATACGCAGTATTTT.